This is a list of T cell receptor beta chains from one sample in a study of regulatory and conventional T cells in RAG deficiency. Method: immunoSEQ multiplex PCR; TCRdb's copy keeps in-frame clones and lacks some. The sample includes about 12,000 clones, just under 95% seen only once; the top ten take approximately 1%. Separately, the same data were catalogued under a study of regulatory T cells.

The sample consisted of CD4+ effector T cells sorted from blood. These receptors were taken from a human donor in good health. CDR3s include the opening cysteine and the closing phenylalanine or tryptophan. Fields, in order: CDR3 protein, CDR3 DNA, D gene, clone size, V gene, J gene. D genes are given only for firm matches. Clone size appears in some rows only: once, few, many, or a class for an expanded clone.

CDR3 protein: CASSVGGTGVSYGYTF; CDR3 DNA: TGTGCCAGCAGCGTAGGTGGGACAGGGGTTAGCTATGGCTACACCTTC; D gene: TRBD1; clone size: NA; V gene: TRBV9; J gene: TRBJ1-2
CDR3 protein: CASSSGTGGYEQYF; CDR3 DNA: TGCGCCAGCAGCTCCGGGACAGGGGGATACGAGCAGTACTTC; D gene: TRBD1; clone size: NA; V gene: TRBV5-1; J gene: TRBJ2-7
CDR3 protein: CASSRDAGANVLTF; CDR3 DNA: TGTGCCAGCAGTCGGGACGCTGGGGCCAACGTCCTGACTTTC; D gene: NA; clone size: once; V gene: TRBV27; J gene: TRBJ2-6
CDR3 protein: CASRGRTSGRGTGELFF; CDR3 DNA: TGTGCCAGCAGGGGCCGGACTAGCGGGAGGGGTACCGGGGAGCTGTTTTTT; D gene: TRBD2; clone size: NA; V gene: TRBV2; J gene: TRBJ2-2
CDR3 protein: CASNGRASNQPQHF; CDR3 DNA: TGTGCCAGCAATGGCAGGGCGAGCAATCAGCCCCAGCATTTT; D gene: NA; clone size: NA; V gene: TRBV2; J gene: TRBJ1-5
CDR3 protein: CASRNRRNTEAFF; CDR3 DNA: TGTGCCAGCAGGAACAGGCGCAACACTGAAGCTTTCTTT; D gene: NA; clone size: NA; V gene: TRBV27; J gene: TRBJ1-1
CDR3 protein: CASSDVFQETQYF; CDR3 DNA: TGTGCCAGTAGTGACGTCTTTCAAGAGACCCAGTACTTC; D gene: NA; clone size: NA; V gene: TRBV19; J gene: TRBJ2-5
CDR3 protein: CASSLDRLEAFF; CDR3 DNA: TGCGCCAGCAGCTTGGACAGACTTGAAGCTTTCTTT; D gene: NA; clone size: NA; V gene: TRBV5-1; J gene: TRBJ1-1
CDR3 protein: CASTRQANYGYTF; CDR3 DNA: TGTGCCAGCACGAGGCAGGCTAACTATGGCTACACCTTC; D gene: NA; clone size: NA; V gene: TRBV7-9; J gene: TRBJ1-2
CDR3 protein: CASSPRTGPYGYTF; CDR3 DNA: TGTGCCAGCAGCCCGCGGACAGGACCCTATGGCTACACCTTC; D gene: TRBD1; clone size: once; V gene: TRBV5-4; J gene: TRBJ1-2
CDR3 protein: CASSLVRGPTGELFF; CDR3 DNA: TGTGCCAGCAGCTTAGTAAGGGGGCCGACCGGGGAGCTGTTTTTT; D gene: TRBD1; clone size: NA; V gene: TRBV11-1; J gene: TRBJ2-2
CDR3 protein: CASNSRYGYTF; CDR3 DNA: TGTGCCAGCAATTCCCGATATGGCTACACCTTC; D gene: NA; clone size: NA; V gene: TRBV28; J gene: TRBJ1-2
CDR3 protein: CASNSGGGNTGELFF; CDR3 DNA: TGTGCCAGCAATTCCGGGGGAGGAAACACCGGGGAGCTGTTTTTT; D gene: NA; clone size: NA; V gene: TRBV2; J gene: TRBJ2-2
CDR3 protein: CAWSGSGSRTNSPLHF; CDR3 DNA: TGTGCCTGGAGTGGGAGTGGCAGTCGTACTAATTCACCCCTCCACTTT; D gene: NA; clone size: NA; V gene: TRBV30; J gene: TRBJ1-6
CDR3 protein: CASSLPVIPSYEQYF; CDR3 DNA: TGTGCCAGCAGCCTTCCTGTGATCCCGTCCTACGAGCAGTACTTC; D gene: NA; clone size: NA; V gene: TRBV28; J gene: TRBJ2-7
CDR3 protein: CACHRDLPPYEQYF; CDR3 DNA: TGTGCCTGCCACCGGGACCTCCCCCCCTACGAGCAGTACTTC; D gene: NA; clone size: NA; V gene: TRBV2; J gene: TRBJ2-7
CDR3 protein: CSAVLRDRFYGYTF; CDR3 DNA: TGCAGCGCCGTTCTCCGGGACAGATTCTATGGCTACACCTTC; D gene: TRBD1; clone size: NA; V gene: TRBV29-1; J gene: TRBJ1-2
CDR3 protein: CASTMNNYGYTF; CDR3 DNA: TGTGCCAGCACGATGAATAACTATGGCTACACCTTC; D gene: NA; clone size: NA; V gene: TRBV28; J gene: TRBJ1-2
CDR3 protein: CASSLREPQHF; CDR3 DNA: TGTGCCAGCAGCTTGCGTGAGCCCCAGCATTTT; D gene: NA; clone size: NA; V gene: TRBV7-6; J gene: TRBJ1-5
CDR3 protein: CSAVGTREGTNYGYTF; CDR3 DNA: TGCAGCGCCGTCGGGACTAGAGAAGGTACTAACTATGGCTACACCTTC; D gene: NA; clone size: NA; V gene: TRBV29-1; J gene: TRBJ1-2
CDR3 protein: CASSRGQGVPMTYTF; CDR3 DNA: TGTGCCAGCAGTCGTGGACAGGGGGTCCCTATGACCTACACCTTC; D gene: TRBD1; clone size: NA; V gene: TRBV6-6; J gene: TRBJ1-2
CDR3 protein: CASSFSSYEQYF; CDR3 DNA: TGTGCCAGCAGCTTTTCCTCCTACGAGCAGTACTTC; D gene: NA; clone size: NA; V gene: TRBV5-6; J gene: TRBJ2-7
CDR3 protein: CAISESRSSGSYEQFF; CDR3 DNA: TGTGCCATCAGTGAGTCTCGGTCTAGCGGGAGTTATGAGCAGTTCTTC; D gene: TRBD2; clone size: NA; V gene: TRBV10-3; J gene: TRBJ2-1
CDR3 protein: CASSEGPTNEKLFF; CDR3 DNA: TGCGCCAGCAGCGAGGGACCGACTAATGAAAAACTGTTTTTT; D gene: NA; clone size: NA; V gene: TRBV5-1; J gene: TRBJ1-4
CDR3 protein: CASSFRDRDNYGYTF; CDR3 DNA: TGCGCCAGCAGCTTTAGGGACAGAGATAACTATGGCTACACCTTC; D gene: TRBD1; clone size: NA; V gene: TRBV5-1; J gene: TRBJ1-2
CDR3 protein: CASRNTGLYEQYF; CDR3 DNA: TGTGCCAGCAGAAATACAGGGCTGTACGAGCAGTACTTC; D gene: NA; clone size: NA; V gene: TRBV25-1; J gene: TRBJ2-7
CDR3 protein: CASRLGQGGQGEQFF; CDR3 DNA: TGTGCCAGCAGACTTGGACAGGGGGGGCAAGGTGAGCAGTTCTTC; D gene: TRBD1; clone size: NA; V gene: TRBV2; J gene: TRBJ2-1
CDR3 protein: CASSLHPGGWTEAFF; CDR3 DNA: TGTGCCAGCAGTTTACACCCAGGGGGATGGACTGAAGCTTTCTTT; D gene: TRBD1; clone size: once; V gene: TRBV28; J gene: TRBJ1-1
CDR3 protein: CASSNPWTSGRSEEQYF; CDR3 DNA: TGTGCCAGCAGCAACCCCTGGACTAGCGGGAGGTCGGAGGAGCAGTACTTC; D gene: TRBD2; clone size: NA; V gene: TRBV7-8; J gene: TRBJ2-7
CDR3 protein: CASSRTERTNTEAFF; CDR3 DNA: TGTGCCAGCAGCAGAACCGAGAGGACAAACACTGAAGCTTTCTTT; D gene: NA; clone size: NA; V gene: TRBV5-6; J gene: TRBJ1-1
CDR3 protein: CASSEQGRLTF; CDR3 DNA: TGTGCCAGCAGTGAACAGGGGCGTCTCACCTTC; D gene: TRBD1; clone size: NA; V gene: TRBV6-5; J gene: TRBJ1-2
CDR3 protein: CASSSITGGAFF; CDR3 DNA: TGTGCCAGCAGTTCTATTACCGGAGGAGCTTTCTTT; D gene: NA; clone size: NA; V gene: TRBV27; J gene: TRBJ1-1
CDR3 protein: CASSIAGSSYEQYF; CDR3 DNA: TGTGCCAGTAGTATAGCCGGCAGCTCCTACGAGCAGTACTTC; D gene: NA; clone size: NA; V gene: TRBV19; J gene: TRBJ2-7
CDR3 protein: CASRSTPNNEQFF; CDR3 DNA: TGTGCCAGCAGGTCGACCCCGAACAATGAGCAGTTCTTC; D gene: NA; clone size: NA; V gene: TRBV2; J gene: TRBJ2-1
CDR3 protein: CATSPTSGSGYEQFF; CDR3 DNA: TGTGCCACCTCACCAACTAGCGGGAGTGGGTATGAGCAGTTCTTC; D gene: TRBD2; clone size: NA; V gene: TRBV2; J gene: TRBJ2-1
CDR3 protein: CASSGQGNSPLHF; CDR3 DNA: TGCGCCAGCAGTGGACAGGGGAATTCACCCCTCCACTTT; D gene: TRBD1; clone size: NA; V gene: TRBV10-1; J gene: TRBJ1-6
CDR3 protein: CASSVGSGPDTIYF; CDR3 DNA: TGTGCCAGCAGCGTAGGTTCGGGGCCGGACACCATATATTTT; D gene: NA; clone size: NA; V gene: TRBV9; J gene: TRBJ1-3
CDR3 protein: CASSQDFPELQYEQYF; CDR3 DNA: TGCGCCAGCAGCCAAGATTTTCCTGAGCTTCAATACGAGCAGTACTTC; D gene: NA; clone size: NA; V gene: TRBV4-1; J gene: TRBJ2-7
CDR3 protein: CASSLQGYEQFF; CDR3 DNA: TGCGCCAGCAGCTTACAGGGGTATGAGCAGTTCTTC; D gene: TRBD1; clone size: NA; V gene: TRBV5-1; J gene: TRBJ2-1
CDR3 protein: CASSPGSGPSYEQYF; CDR3 DNA: TGCGCCAGCAGCCCGGGGTCAGGGCCCTCCTACGAGCAGTACTTC; D gene: NA; clone size: NA; V gene: TRBV5-1; J gene: TRBJ2-7
CDR3 protein: CASSVDGGPRDYGYTF; CDR3 DNA: TGTGCCAGCAGCGTAGACGGAGGGCCGCGGGACTATGGCTACACCTTC; D gene: NA; clone size: NA; V gene: TRBV9; J gene: TRBJ1-2
CDR3 protein: CASSLDSSGNTEAFF; CDR3 DNA: TGTGCCAGCAGCTTAGATTCGTCAGGGAACACTGAAGCTTTCTTT; D gene: NA; clone size: NA; V gene: TRBV11-2; J gene: TRBJ1-1
CDR3 protein: CASSSRQGNYGYTF; CDR3 DNA: TGTGCCAGCAGTTCTAGACAGGGCAACTATGGCTACACCTTC; D gene: TRBD1; clone size: NA; V gene: TRBV6-6; J gene: TRBJ1-2
CDR3 protein: CASRSLGGRDYGYTF; CDR3 DNA: TGTGCCAGTAGGTCCCTCGGGGGAAGGGACTATGGCTACACCTTC; D gene: NA; clone size: NA; V gene: TRBV19; J gene: TRBJ1-2